The next 12 T cell receptor beta chains were all read from a single sample in a study of shared clonotypes between healthy human individuals. As defined, naive CD8 cells were CD45RO-negative and positively selected for CCR7, with terminally differentiated effector memory CD45RA+ cells excluded. Only in-frame clones appear in the TCRdb table, and some are missing; sequencing was by immunoSEQ multiplex PCR. Seen here are about 2.1 million clones, about 94% observed once, and the top ten hold roughly 1.7%. The sequenced sample consisted of naive CD8+ T cells from PBMCs. Every receptor here comes from a young man in good health. Some clones in this sample may be carry-over from other donors' samples.

The chain couples TRBV27 to TRBJ2-7; 13 positions agree with TRBD2. Germline CDR1 is MNHEY and CDR2 is SMNVEV (reference sequence). The CDR3 is 15 residues long. After removal of 7 bases from V and 4 bases from J, the junction contained 7 bases not matched to a gene. The CDR3: CASTQGLAGVYEQYF. The CDR3 DNA sequence: TGTGCCAGCACTCAAGGACTAGCGGGAGTGTACGAGCAGTACTTC.

This clone came up once. This chain connects TRBV28 to TRBJ1-2, with 9 bases fitting TRBD1. Germline V gives CDR1 MDHEN, CDR2 SYDVKM. V was clipped by 5 bases and J by 6 bases; unmatched bases: 10. The CDR3 contains 15 residues. DNA of the CDR3: TGTGCCAGCAGTCCCGGGACAGGGCTTTTCGATGGCTACACCTTC. It translates to CASSPGTGLFDGYTF.

The V and J genes are TRBV18 and TRBJ2-3; 7 nucleotides agree with TRBD2. Trimming at V came to 3 bases and at J to 1 base, leaving 4 bases not matched to a gene. The CDR3 spans 15 residues. The germline gives CDR1 KGHSH, CDR2 LQKENI. CDR3 sequence: CASSPSGRGTDTQYF. In nucleotides, the CDR3 is TGTGCCAGCTCACCTTCAGGGAGGGGCACAGATACGCAGTATTTT.

Comments on this clone: Other DNA sequences in the sample encode the same CDR3. This chain uses TRBV19 with TRBJ2-5, with D unresolved. CDR3 length: 13 residues. Germline CDR1 LNHDA, CDR2 SQIVND (reference sequence). V gave up 0 bases and J gave up 1 base, with 3 bases separating them. The CDR3 is CASSIDLQETQYF. Here the CDR3 DNA reads TGTGCCAGTAGTATAGATCTCCAAGAGACCCAGTACTTC.

The chain employs TRBV4-1 and TRBJ1-4, with TRBD1 matching over 10 bases. This CDR3 comprises 15 residues. V lost 11 bases to trimming and J lost 0 bases; unmatched junction nucleotides: 6. In germline, CDR1 is MGHRA, CDR2 YSYEKL. CDR3: CAVRDRGATNEKLFF. CDR3 sequence (DNA): TGCGCCGTCCGGGACAGGGGCGCAACTAATGAAAAACTGTTTTTT.

The chain uses TRBV9 and TRBJ2-7; TRBD2 matches 13 bases. CDR1 and CDR2 from the germline V gene are SGDLS and YYNGEE. This CDR3 has 16 amino acids. V lost 3 bases to trimming and J lost 4 bases; unmatched junction nucleotides: 7. DNA of the CDR3: TGTGCCAGCAGCGGAGGGACTAGCGGGAACGTTTACGAGCAGTACTTC. This translates into CASSGGTSGNVYEQYF. The whole variable domain, filled in from reference TRBV9 and TRBJ2-7, reads DSGVTQTPKHLITATGQRVTLRCSPRSGDLSVYWYQQSLDQGLQFLIQYYNGEERAKGNILERFSAQQFPDLHSELNLSSLELGDSALYFCASSGGTSGNVYEQYFGPGTRLTVT.

This chain connects TRBV29-1 to TRBJ2-4; no clear D. Germline values: CDR1 SQVTM, CDR2 ANQGSEA. The CDR3 loop spans 13 amino acids. V lost 6 bases, J lost 1 base, and 10 bases lay in between. The CDR3 coding sequence is TGCAGCGTAGCCTACGAGGCCAAAAACATTCAGTACTTC. Translation gives CSVAYEAKNIQYF.

V and J are TRBV28 and TRBJ2-7; TRBD1 is a possible D gene (6 bases). This CDR3 spans 14 amino acids. Germline V gene sequence: CDR1 MDHEN, CDR2 SYDVKM. V shed 2 bases and J shed 7 bases, with 15 bases lying between them. The CDR3 spells CASSLQGRLREQYF. Written as DNA, the CDR3 is TGTGCCAGCAGTTTACAGGGGAGACTACGGGAGCAGTACTTC.

A single count supports this clone. V is TRBV18 and J is TRBJ1-3, with a possible D match to TRBD1 (6 bases). The V gene lost 3 bases and the J gene lost 1 base, with 13 bases spanning the gap. Per the germline V gene, CDR1 is KGHSH and CDR2 is LQKENI. CDR3 length equals 16 residues. The CDR3 DNA follows: TGTGCCAGCTCACCGTCCCGGGACATTTCTGGAAACACCATATATTTT. This codes for CASSPSRDISGNTIYF.

This clone was seen just once. Here the CDR3 DNA reads TGTGCCAGTAGAATTTTTTTTCAGGCTAGCACAGATACGCAGTATTTT. Its protein product is CASRIFFQASTDTQYF. The chain is built from TRBV19 and TRBJ2-3, with D unclear. Germline CDR1 LNHDA, CDR2 SQIVND (reference sequence). The CDR3 runs 16 residues. V gave up 6 bases and J gave up 0 bases, with 16 bases separating them.

The chain couples TRBV19 to TRBJ1-5; D is perhaps TRBD1 (6 bases). V lost 4 bases and J 0 bases, leaving 16 bases between the germline ends. The CDR3 extends over 17 amino acids. Germline V CDR1 and CDR2: LNHDA, SQIVND (reference sequence). In nucleotides, the CDR3 is TGTGCCAGTAGTACGCCAAACGAGGGGGTTAGCAATCAGCCCCAGCATTTT. Its translation is CASSTPNEGVSNQPQHF.

V is TRBV28 and J is TRBJ1-5; D not resolved. CDR1 is MDHEN and CDR2 is SYDVKM in the germline V gene. V lost 6 bases, J lost 0 bases, and 6 bases lay in between. This CDR3 contains 13 residues. The CDR3 loop reads CASSEYSNQPQHF. The CDR3 region has the DNA TGTGCCAGCAGCGAATATAGCAATCAGCCCCAGCATTTT.